This T cell receptor (beta chain) emerged from a study of cytomegalovirus exposure and HLA in healthy donors. Whole-study results and caveats: Common viral pathogens seemed, in a later analysis, to connect with several of the most significant clusters.

The PCR employed 60 Vbeta primers together with 13 Jbeta primers. Clones were sequenced by immunoSEQ multiplex PCR, and TCRdb holds only the in-frame ones, with some missing. Of about 170,000 clones in the sample, roughly 80% were seen once. The germline CDR1 and CDR2 sequences are SGHAT and FQNNGV. V shed 2 bases and J 8 bases; nucleotides not matched to a gene: 7. There are 15 residues in the CDR3. Comments on this clone: Its specificity is not known.

The sample comprised PBMCs. This TCR was recovered from a woman under 30 in good health and CMV-seronegative. V is TRBV11-2 and J is TRBJ2-1; 9 bases are a match to TRBD1. Here the CDR3 DNA reads TGTGCCAGCAGCTTACCCAGGACAGGGGTGGATGAGCAGTTCTTC. Protein product: CASSLPRTGVDEQFF.